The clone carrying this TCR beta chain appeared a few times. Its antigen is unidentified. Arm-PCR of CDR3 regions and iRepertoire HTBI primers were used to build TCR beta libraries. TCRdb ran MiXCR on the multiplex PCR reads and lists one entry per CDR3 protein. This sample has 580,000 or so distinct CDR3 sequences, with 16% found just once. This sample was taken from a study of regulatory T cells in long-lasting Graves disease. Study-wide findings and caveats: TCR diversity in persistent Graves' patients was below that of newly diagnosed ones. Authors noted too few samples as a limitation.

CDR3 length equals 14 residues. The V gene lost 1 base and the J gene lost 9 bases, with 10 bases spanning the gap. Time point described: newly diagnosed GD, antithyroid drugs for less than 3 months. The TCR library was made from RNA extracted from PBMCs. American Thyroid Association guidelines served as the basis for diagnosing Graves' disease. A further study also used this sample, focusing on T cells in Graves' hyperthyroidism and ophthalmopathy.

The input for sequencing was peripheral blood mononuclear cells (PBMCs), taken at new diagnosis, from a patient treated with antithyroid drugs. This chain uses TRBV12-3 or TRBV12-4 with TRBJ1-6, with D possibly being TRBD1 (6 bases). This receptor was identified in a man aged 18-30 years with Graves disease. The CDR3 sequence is CASSLGDRSSPLHF. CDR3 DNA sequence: TGTGCCAGCAGTTTAGGTGACAGGTCTTCACCCCTCCACTTT.